The 27 T cell receptor beta chains presented below share a single source sample, sequenced in a study of regulatory T cells in long-lasting Graves disease. CDR3-region Arm-PCR and iRepertoire HTBI primers produced the TCR beta libraries. Each CDR3 protein is one row after TCRdb ran MiXCR on the multiplex PCR reads. Of about half a million distinct CDR3 sequences in the sample, approximately 22% are singletons; the top ten hold roughly 14%. The time point denotes: persistent/refractory GD, antithyroid drugs over 5 years with positive TRAb. PBMCs were the source of the RNA used for TCR sequencing. This specimen was peripheral blood mononuclear cells (PBMCs), taken when the disease was refractory, from a patient treated with antithyroid drugs. These TCRs come from a female donor with Graves disease.

The chain carries TRBV7-6 and TRBJ2-7; 10 bases map to TRBD1. Germline assignment: CDR1 SGHVS and CDR2 FNYEAQ. The CDR3 has 16 amino acids. Trimming took 5 bases from V and 0 from J; bases not matched to a gene: 7. CDR3 loop: CASSLGTGESSYEQYF. The CDR3, as DNA: TGTGCCAGCAGCCTTGGGACAGGGGAAAGCTCCTACGAGCAGTACTTC.

This clonotype was counted many times. V usage is TRBV5-1 and J usage is TRBJ1-5; D remains ambiguous. V shed 0 bases and J shed 0 bases, with 4 bases lying between them. This CDR3 contains 14 residues. From germline, CDR1 is SGHRS and CDR2 YFSETQ. CDR3 amino acids: CASSLGISNQPQHF. The CDR3 bases are TGCGCCAGCAGCTTGGGGATTAGCAATCAGCCCCAGCATTTT.

V is TRBV4-2 and J is TRBJ1-6; no clear D gene. CDR3 length equals 13 residues. With 1 base removed from V and 5 bases from J, the gap between germline ends came to 3 bases. Germline V gives CDR1 LGHNA, CDR2 YNFKEQ. CDR3: CASSQADNSPLHF. CDR3 in DNA: TGTGCCAGCAGCCAAGCAGATAATTCACCCCTCCACTTT.

This clonotype was picked up many times. The J gene is TRBJ2-7, the V gene TRBV28, with 9 nucleotides matching TRBD1. Germline V lookup: CDR1 MDHEN, CDR2 SYDVKM. The CDR3 runs 15 residues. J gave up 1 base and V 5 bases, and 6 bases lay outside the gene matches. The DNA of the CDR3 is TGTGCCAGCAGTATACCGGGACAGGGTTCCTACGAGCAGTACTTC. It codes for CASSIPGQGSYEQYF.

The table lists this clonotype with a count of one. A far larger clone is one nucleotide away, so this likely arose from a read error. The V gene is TRBV9, the J gene TRBJ1-1, with no clear D. Trimming left V 5 bases short and J 1 base short, with 21 bases between. The CDR3 is 17 residues long. CDR1 and CDR2 (germline): SGDLS, YYNGEE. For the CDR3, the DNA is TGTGCCAGCAGTTTGATGAGGGTGGACGGAAGGAACACTGAAGCTTTCTTT. Its protein product is CASSLMRVDGRNTEAFF.

This clonotype has a handful of counts. The rearrangement uses TRBV19 and TRBJ1-1; D unclear. Trimming took 0 bases from V and 0 from J, leaving 11 bases between them. The CDR3 is made up of 16 amino acids. CDR1 is LNHDA and CDR2 is SQIVND in the germline V gene (reference sequence). CDR3 residues: CASSIEPDGMNTEAFF. The CDR3 bases are TGTGCCAGTAGTATAGAGCCGGACGGCATGAACACTGAAGCTTTCTTT.

V usage is TRBV12-5 and J usage is TRBJ1-1; D unresolved. Trimming removed 7 bases from V and 3 bases from J, with 6 bases in between. The CDR3 sequence is 11 residues long. Germline CDR1 is LGHNT and CDR2 is FRNRAP. The CDR3 here is CASAVHTEAFF. The DNA for the CDR3 is TGTGCTAGTGCCGTCCACACTGAAGCTTTCTTT.

This clonotype has just one count. The rearrangement uses TRBV20-1 and TRBJ1-2, with D hard to call. The germline V and J ends were trimmed by 7 bases and 6 bases, with 12 bases remaining between them. Germline V gene sequence: CDR1 DFQATT, CDR2 SNEGSKA (reference sequence). This CDR3 spans 11 amino acids. Here the CDR3 reads CSVPLFDGYTF. The CDR3 bases are TGCAGTGTCCCCCTTTTTGATGGCTACACCTTC.

CDR3 nucleotide sequence: TGTGCCAGCAGCTTAAGTAAGCTAGCGGGGGCTCCGAACACCGGGGAGCTGTTTTTT. It is translated as CASSLSKLAGAPNTGELFF. The genes are TRBV7-3 and TRBJ2-2; TRBD2 aligns across 10 bases. Germline V gene sequence: CDR1 SGHTA, CDR2 FQGTGA. The junction had 8 bases not matched to a gene; V was cut back by 1 base and J by 0 bases. This CDR3 has 19 amino acids.

This clonotype was seen a few times. The rearrangement joins TRBV7-2 to TRBJ1-5, with D maybe TRBD1 (6 bases). This CDR3 contains 16 residues. CDR1 is SGHTA and CDR2 is FQGNSA in the germline V gene. Trimming took off 5 bases at V and 3 bases at J, with 17 bases between the two ends. The CDR3 sequence is CASSPWGARFNQPQHF. CDR3 sequence (DNA): TGTGCCAGCAGCCCCTGGGGGGCTCGTTTCAATCAGCCCCAGCATTTT.

This clonotype was detected ten times or more. The rearrangement joins TRBV13 to TRBJ1-2; tentatively, D is TRBD1 (6 bases). CDR3 length: 16 amino acids. Deletions cut 4 bases from V and 4 bases from J, with 19 bases between. CDR1 and CDR2 (germline): PRHDT, FYEKMQ (reference sequence). CDR3: CASSSPWGGRSYGYTF. CDR3 nucleotides: TGTGCCAGCAGCTCCCCCTGGGGGGGGCGATCCTATGGCTACACCTTC.

This clonotype has just a few counts. V gene TRBV7-9 combines with J gene TRBJ2-2; TRBD2 aligns across 14 bases. With V trimmed by 5 bases and J by 4 bases, 6 bases remained unmatched. Germline CDR1 and CDR2: SEHNR and FQNEAQ (reference sequence). The CDR3 covers 17 residues. The CDR3 region has the DNA TGTGCCAGCAGCCCTCTAGGGACTAGCGGGAGCACCGGGGAGCTGTTTTTT. This encodes CASSPLGTSGSTGELFF. The whole variable domain, filled in from reference TRBV7-9 and TRBJ2-2, reads DTGVSQNPRHKITKRGQNVTFRCDPISEHNRLYWYRQTLGQGPEFLTYFQNEAQLEKSRLLSDRFSAERPKGSFSTLEIQRTEQGDSAMYLCASSPLGTSGSTGELFFGEGSRLTVL.

In this sample, this clonotype turned up many times. CDR3 amino acids: CASSFYSGVAFF. Here the CDR3 DNA reads TGTGCCAGCAGTTTTTATTCGGGAGTAGCTTTCTTT. This chain connects TRBV28 to TRBJ1-1; D call uncertain. The CDR3 consists of 12 residues. Germline CDR1 is MDHEN and CDR2 is SYDVKM. Trimming cost V 3 bases and J 10 bases, with 12 bases left between them.

This clonotype turned up a few times. CDR3 in DNA: TGTGCCAGCAGGCTCGGGACAAGCTCCTACGAGCAGTACTTC. It is translated as CASRLGTSSYEQYF. The rearrangement uses TRBV2 and TRBJ2-7; D might be TRBD1 (6 bases). CDR1 is SNHLY and CDR2 is FYNNEI in the germline V gene. CDR3 size: 14 residues. V gave up 6 bases and J gave up 0 bases, with 12 bases separating them.

This clonotype was seen ten or more times. The chain has TRBV5-1 and TRBJ1-4; D remains ambiguous. This CDR3 has 16 residues. Trimming cost V 0 bases and J 0 bases, with 9 bases left between them. CDR1 and CDR2 (germline): SGHRS, YFSETQ. The CDR3 region has the DNA TGCGCCAGCAGCTTGGAGGTTACCGCAACTAATGAAAAACTGTTTTTT. Protein sequence: CASSLEVTATNEKLFF. Based on the CDR3 plus reference TRBV5-1 and TRBJ1-4, the full variable domain is KAGVTQTPRYLIKTRGQQVTLSCSPISGHRSVSWYQQTPGQGLQFLFEYFSETQRNKGNFPGRFSGRQFSNSRSEMNVSTLELGDSALYLCASSLEVTATNEKLFFGSGTQLSVL.

This clonotype has more than one count but fewer than ten. J is TRBJ1-6 and V is TRBV9; D is ambiguous. Germline V CDR1 and CDR2: SGDLS, YYNGEE. V was clipped by 5 bases and J by 10 bases, with 16 bases between them. The CDR3 spans 14 residues. CDR3 protein: CASSIDWTDSPLHF. CDR3 nucleotides: TGTGCCAGCAGTATAGACTGGACGGACTCACCCCTCCACTTT.

This chain links TRBV19 with TRBJ2-7; the D is unclear. Trimming shortened V by 6 bases and J by 3 bases, and 15 bases separated the two germline ends. CDR3 length: 14 residues. Germline CDR1 reads LNHDA; CDR2 reads SQIVND (reference sequence). CDR3 sequence (DNA): TGTGCCAGTAGCCCCCCCGAACCGAGCTACGAGCAGTACTTC. It yields the protein CASSPPEPSYEQYF.

The CDR3 loop reads CASSSRAMMDTIYF. The CDR3 region has the DNA TGTGCCAGCAGCTCCAGGGCAATGATGGACACCATATATTTT. The genes are TRBV7-2 and TRBJ1-3; the D gene is possibly TRBD1 (5 bases). Germline CDR1 SGHTA, CDR2 FQGNSA. V was clipped by 4 bases and J by 8 bases, with 15 bases between them. The CDR3 loop spans 14 amino acids.

This clonotype was counted many times. J is TRBJ2-5 and V is TRBV12-3 or TRBV12-4, with TRBD2 as a possible D gene (5 bases). The CDR3 has 12 amino acids. With 8 bases removed from V and 4 bases from J, the gap between germline ends came to 11 bases. The CDR3 nucleotides are TGTGCCAGCCGTGAGGGAAGAGAGACCCAGTACTTC. Protein sequence: CASREGRETQYF.

Ten or more counts support this clonotype. The chain employs TRBV6-2 or TRBV6-3 and TRBJ1-1, with TRBD1 identical over 9 bases. The V gene's germline CDR1 is MNHEY and CDR2 SVGEGT. V shed 4 bases and J 0 bases; nucleotides not matched to a gene: 3. This CDR3 comprises 15 residues. The CDR3 coding sequence is TGTGCCAGCAGTTCTGGGACAGGGATGAACACTGAAGCTTTCTTT. It specifies CASSSGTGMNTEAFF.

This clonotype occurred a few times. V is TRBV19 and J is TRBJ1-2; TRBD1 is a possible D gene (5 bases). The CDR3 has 13 residues. Germline CDR1 and CDR2: LNHDA and SQIVND (reference sequence). The V gene lost 10 bases and the J gene lost 8 bases, with 20 bases spanning the gap. The CDR3 is CATSDRGVEGYTF. The CDR3 DNA follows: TGTGCCACCTCAGACCGGGGGGTGGAGGGCTACACCTTC.

This clonotype was detected many times. V and J are TRBV7-2 and TRBJ2-5, with 8 positions matching TRBD2. There are 15 residues in the CDR3. Trimming cost V 6 bases and J 4 bases; bases outside gene matches: 10. Germline CDR1 and CDR2: SGHTA and FQGNSA. CDR3 region: CASSTRGGAAETQYF. The DNA of the CDR3 is TGTGCCAGCAGTACTCGGGGGGGGGCAGCAGAGACCCAGTACTTC.

This clonotype was recorded many times. This chain uses TRBV11-3 with TRBJ1-3; D not certain. The CDR3 spans 12 residues. Trimming pared 4 bases from V and 4 bases from J, leaving 5 bases between. Germline lookup yields CDR1 SGHNT and CDR2 YENEEA. The CDR3 DNA is TGTGCCAGCAGCTATGAGGGAAACACCATATATTTT. This sequence encodes CASSYEGNTIYF. The full variable domain, with the rest looked up from reference TRBV11-3 and TRBJ1-3, is EAGVVQSPRYKIIEKKQPVAFWCNPISGHNTLYWYLQNLGQGPELLIRYENEEAVDDSQLPKDRFSAERLKGVDSTLKIQPAELGDSAVYLCASSYEGNTIYFGEGSWLTVV.

This clonotype was seen ten or more times. J is TRBJ2-7 and V is TRBV7-2, with 9 bases matching TRBD1. CDR3 length: 15 amino acids. Germline V gives CDR1 SGHTA, CDR2 FQGNSA. J was trimmed by 3 bases and V by 1 base; bases with no gene match: 4. As DNA, the CDR3 is TGTGCCAGCAGCTTAGTGGGACAGGGAGGCTACGAGCAGTACTTC. This codes for CASSLVGQGGYEQYF.

V and J are TRBV6-5 and TRBJ2-3; tentative D call: TRBD2 (5 bases). The CDR3 sequence is 16 residues long. The V gene lost 0 bases and the J gene lost 1 base, with 11 bases spanning the gap. CDR1 and CDR2 from the germline V gene are MNHEY and SVGAGI. CDR3: CASSYSAGVGTDTQYF. CDR3 coding DNA: TGTGCCAGCAGTTACTCAGCCGGGGTTGGCACAGATACGCAGTATTTT.

This clonotype was observed many times. The chain has TRBV6-2 or TRBV6-3 and TRBJ1-5, with a possible D match to TRBD1 (6 bases). This CDR3 comprises 15 residues. Trimming stripped 5 bases from V and 4 bases from J, with 15 bases between. Looked up from germline, CDR1 is MNHEY and CDR2 is SVGEGT. This CDR3 is CASSKLQGENQPQHF. In DNA form, the CDR3 reads TGTGCCAGCAGTAAGCTACAGGGCGAAAATCAGCCCCAGCATTTT.

CDR3 region: CSVEPSQAIGYTF. The CDR3 bases are TGCAGCGTTGAACCCTCACAGGCAATTGGCTACACCTTC. The chain employs TRBV29-1 and TRBJ1-2, with D tentatively TRBD1 (5 bases). Looked up from germline, CDR1 is SQVTM and CDR2 is ANQGSEA. V lost 2 bases and J 7 bases, leaving 14 bases between the germline ends. This CDR3 has 13 amino acids.